Listed here are 21 T cell receptor beta chains from one sample, sequenced in a study of blood T cell repertoires in COVID-19. TCRdb's copy holds only in-frame clones and misses some; the assay was immunoSEQ multiplex PCR. The table lists 130,000 to 150,000 clones, roughly 90% of them singletons, with under 3% in the top ten. Sequences were obtained from peripheral blood. Every receptor here comes from a human donor in a cohort sampled during active COVID-19.

The chain employs TRBV27 and TRBJ2-2; 8 positions match TRBD1. This CDR3 spans 15 amino acids. After removal of 6 bases from V and 1 base from J, the junction contained 4 bases not matched to a gene. Germline loops: CDR1 MNHEY, CDR2 SMNVEV (reference sequence). CDR3 sequence: CASRTGQVNTGELFF. The CDR3 nucleotides read TGTGCCAGCAGGACGGGACAGGTGAACACCGGGGAGCTGTTTTTT.

The chain is built from TRBV9 and TRBJ2-5; 9 nucleotides match TRBD1. Germline-derived CDR1 and CDR2 are SGDLS and YYNGEE. V lost 0 bases, J lost 5 bases, and 5 bases stayed unmatched. The CDR3 extends over 15 amino acids. CDR3 residues: CASSVVPGTGETQYF. In DNA form, the CDR3 reads TGTGCCAGCAGCGTAGTCCCCGGGACAGGGGAGACCCAGTACTTC.

The V and J genes are TRBV4-3 and TRBJ1-1, with TRBD1 as a possible D gene (6 bases). The germline CDR1 and CDR2 sequences are LGHNA and YSLEER. The CDR3 has 16 residues. V was cut by 0 bases and J by 4 bases, with 15 bases left in between. The CDR3 loop is CASSQDLATGPTEAFF. The CDR3 DNA reads as TGCGCCAGCAGCCAAGATCTGGCAACAGGGCCCACTGAAGCTTTCTTT.

The genes are TRBV7-2 and TRBJ2-7, with a tentative D call TRBD1 (5 bases). V was clipped by 3 bases and J by 0 bases, with 15 bases between them. The CDR3 is 16 amino acids. The V gene's germline CDR1 is SGHTA and CDR2 FQGNSA. For the CDR3, the DNA is TGTGCCAGCAGCTTCCGGACACATCCCAACTCCTACGAGCAGTACTTC. This gives the protein CASSFRTHPNSYEQYF.

The chain couples TRBV3-1 (or the pseudogene TRBV3-2) to TRBJ2-5, with D possibly being TRBD1 (6 bases). The length of the CDR3 is 15 residues. Trimming left V 1 base short and J 1 base short, with 10 bases between. Looked up from germline, CDR1 is LGHDT and CDR2 is YNNKEL (reference sequence). For the CDR3, the DNA is TGTGCCAGCAGCCAAGGTACAGGGACCCAAGAGACCCAGTACTTC. This translates into CASSQGTGTQETQYF.

The J gene is TRBJ2-1, the V gene TRBV18; 7 nucleotides align to TRBD1. The trim removed 6 bases at V and 2 bases at J, leaving 10 bases unmatched. The CDR3 is 16 residues long. Germline loops: CDR1 KGHSH, CDR2 LQKENI. The CDR3 DNA reads TGTGCCAGCTCCCAAGACAGGGAGAGCGCCTACAATGAGCAGTTCTTC. This codes for CASSQDRESAYNEQFF.

J is TRBJ2-7 and V is TRBV9; no clear D. The V gene's germline CDR1 is SGDLS and CDR2 YYNGEE. CDR3 length: 15 amino acids. V was cut by 3 bases and J by 4 bases, with 17 bases left in between. This CDR3 is CASSAHSTATYEQYF. The CDR3 nucleotides read TGTGCCAGCAGCGCCCATTCCACAGCTACTTACGAGCAGTACTTC.

The chain links TRBV7-8 to TRBJ2-1; D is perhaps TRBD1 (6 bases). The CDR3 is 13 amino acids. The ends were cut back, 4 bases at V and 3 bases at J, with 7 bases in the middle. Germline V CDR1 and CDR2: SGHVS, FQNEAQ. CDR3 amino acids: CASSSQGYNEQFF. The CDR3 bases are TGTGCCAGCAGCTCACAGGGCTACAATGAGCAGTTCTTC.

On this clone: This CDR3 is also generated by other DNA sequences in the sample. The CDR3 is CASSPGPGYEQYF. For the CDR3, the DNA is TGTGCCAGCAGCCCCGGTCCCGGCTACGAGCAGTACTTC. The rearrangement links TRBV7-3 to TRBJ2-7, with D unclear. Per the germline V gene, CDR1 is SGHTA and CDR2 is FQGTGA. There are 13 residues in the CDR3. V was clipped by 5 bases and J by 3 bases, with 11 bases between them.

This chain's CDR3 is CASSLGLAVGGELFF. Here the CDR3 DNA reads TGTGCCAGCAGCTTAGGACTAGCGGTTGGCGGGGAGCTGTTTTTT. The rearrangement links TRBV7-9 to TRBJ2-2; 9 nucleotides line up with TRBD2. This CDR3 comprises 15 residues. Germline V lookup: CDR1 SEHNR, CDR2 FQNEAQ (reference sequence). V shed 1 base and J 7 bases; nucleotides not matched to a gene: 4.

The chain is built from TRBV5-1 and TRBJ1-2; possibly TRBD1 for D (5 bases). The length of the CDR3 is 13 residues. The ends were cut back, 6 bases at V and 4 bases at J, with 13 bases in the middle. Per germline, CDR1 SGHRS and CDR2 YFSETQ. As DNA, the CDR3 is TGCGCCAGCACGCCAGGGATGGGCTATGGCTACACCTTC. Protein product: CASTPGMGYGYTF. The entire variable domain, with the rest obtained from reference TRBV5-1 and TRBJ1-2, is as follows: KAGVTQTPRYLIKTRGQQVTLSCSPISGHRSVSWYQQTPGQGLQFLFEYFSETQRNKGNFPGRFSGRQFSNSRSEMNVSTLELGDSALYLCASTPGMGYGYTFGSGTRLTVV.

The chain combines TRBV27 with TRBJ2-1; no definite D call. This CDR3 comprises 14 residues. Trimming left V 3 bases short and J 10 bases short, with 16 bases between. Looked up from germline, CDR1 is MNHEY and CDR2 is SMNVEV (reference sequence). CDR3 in DNA: TGTGCCAGCAGTTTCTCGTCTGTTTCTACGGAGCAGTTCTTC. Its protein product is CASSFSSVSTEQFF.

The chain combines TRBV20-1 with TRBJ1-1; D not certain. V dropped 3 bases and J dropped 3 bases, with 5 bases sitting between them. The germline CDR1 and CDR2 sequences are DFQATT and SNEGSKA (reference sequence). The CDR3 has 11 residues. CDR3 sequence (DNA): TGCAGTGCTAGGAGGGACACTGAAGCTTTCTTT. This gives the protein CSARRDTEAFF.

In its sample, this clone was seen once. This chain uses TRBV7-8 with TRBJ2-1, with a tentative D call TRBD2 (6 bases). CDR1 is SGHVS, CDR2 FQNEAQ, per germline. The CDR3 consists of 16 residues. V was pared by 6 bases and J by 5 bases, with 20 bases between. The CDR3 DNA follows: TGTGCCAGCAGGGGTCTGGACTACCGTTTCAACAATGAGCAGTTCTTC. It specifies CASRGLDYRFNNEQFF.

The genes are TRBV25-1 and TRBJ1-1, with 9 bases aligning to TRBD1. The V gene's germline CDR1 is MGHDK and CDR2 SYGVNS. The V gene end was trimmed by 1 base and the J gene end by 11 bases; junction bases not matched to a gene: 5. This CDR3 region has 13 residues. CDR3 in DNA: TGTGCCAGCAGTGAATGGGACAGGGCAGTTGCTTTCTTT. Its translation is CASSEWDRAVAFF.

J is TRBJ2-3 and V is TRBV6-2 or TRBV6-3; 10 bases match TRBD2. The V and J ends lost 6 bases and 1 base, in that order; junction bases with no gene match: 10. Germline V gene data show CDR1 as MNHEY and CDR2 as SVGEGT. The CDR3 extends over 17 amino acids. CDR3 sequence reads: CASSRRLAGDGTDTQYF. CDR3 DNA sequence: TGTGCCAGCAGCCGACGGCTAGCGGGAGATGGCACAGATACGCAGTATTTT.

The rearrangement joins TRBV13 to TRBJ2-3; possible D gene TRBD2, 7 bases. Trimming removed 3 bases from V and 0 bases from J, with 10 bases in between. The CDR3 has 15 amino acids. Germline loops: CDR1 PRHDT, CDR2 FYEKMQ (reference sequence). This CDR3 reads CASSFRGGSTDTQYF. CDR3 nucleotides: TGTGCCAGCAGCTTCCGCGGGGGCAGCACAGATACGCAGTATTTT.

This chain connects TRBV15 to TRBJ1-2, with D hard to call. V gave up 0 bases and J gave up 1 base, with 6 bases separating them. CDR3 length: 14 amino acids. Germline lookup yields CDR1 LNHNV and CDR2 YYDKDF (reference sequence). Here the CDR3 DNA reads TGTGCCACCAGCAGAGAACCGGGTAACTATGGCTACACCTTC. Translated: CATSREPGNYGYTF.

V usage is TRBV5-1 and J usage is TRBJ2-3, with 8 bases lining up with TRBD2. Germline V gene sequence: CDR1 SGHRS, CDR2 YFSETQ. The length of the CDR3 is 15 residues. Germline trimming cut 4 bases from V and 2 bases from J; bases unmatched to any gene: 6. The CDR3 sequence: CASSRTSGTTDTQYF. CDR3 coding DNA: TGCGCCAGCAGCCGTACTAGCGGAACCACAGATACGCAGTATTTT.

The chain recombines TRBV6-2 or TRBV6-3 with TRBJ2-4; D is perhaps TRBD2 (6 bases). Deletions cut 5 bases from V and 7 bases from J, with 24 bases between. Per germline, CDR1 MNHEY and CDR2 SVGEGT. This CDR3 is 17 amino acids long. CDR3 in amino acids: CASSGGLSERFRNIQYF. CDR3 DNA sequence: TGTGCCAGCAGTGGGGGACTCTCCGAGCGGTTTAGGAACATTCAGTACTTC.

The rearrangement uses TRBV9 and TRBJ1-2, with 9 bases lining up with TRBD1. Germline loops: CDR1 SGDLS, CDR2 YYNGEE. The CDR3 is made up of 15 amino acids. V trimming: 0 bases; J trimming: 8 bases; junction bases outside the gene matches: 8. The CDR3 loop reads CASSVEGQGSGGYTF. The CDR3 DNA reads as TGTGCCAGCAGCGTAGAGGGACAGGGTTCCGGAGGCTACACCTTC.